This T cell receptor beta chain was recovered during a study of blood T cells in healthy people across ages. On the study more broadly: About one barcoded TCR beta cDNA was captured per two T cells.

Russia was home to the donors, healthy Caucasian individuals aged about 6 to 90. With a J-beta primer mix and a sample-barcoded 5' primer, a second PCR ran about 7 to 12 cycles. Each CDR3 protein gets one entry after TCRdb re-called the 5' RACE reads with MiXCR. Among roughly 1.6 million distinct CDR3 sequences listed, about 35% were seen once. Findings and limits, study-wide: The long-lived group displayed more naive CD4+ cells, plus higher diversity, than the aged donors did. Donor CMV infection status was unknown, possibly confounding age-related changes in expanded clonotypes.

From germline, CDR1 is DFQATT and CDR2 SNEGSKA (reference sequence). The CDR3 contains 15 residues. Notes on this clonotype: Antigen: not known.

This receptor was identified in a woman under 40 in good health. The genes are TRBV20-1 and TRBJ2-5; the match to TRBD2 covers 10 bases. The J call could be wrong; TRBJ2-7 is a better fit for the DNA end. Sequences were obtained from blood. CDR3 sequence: CSAHSLAGSSYEQYF. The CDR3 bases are TGCAGTGCCCACTCACTAGCGGGGAGCTCCTACGAGCAGTACTTC.